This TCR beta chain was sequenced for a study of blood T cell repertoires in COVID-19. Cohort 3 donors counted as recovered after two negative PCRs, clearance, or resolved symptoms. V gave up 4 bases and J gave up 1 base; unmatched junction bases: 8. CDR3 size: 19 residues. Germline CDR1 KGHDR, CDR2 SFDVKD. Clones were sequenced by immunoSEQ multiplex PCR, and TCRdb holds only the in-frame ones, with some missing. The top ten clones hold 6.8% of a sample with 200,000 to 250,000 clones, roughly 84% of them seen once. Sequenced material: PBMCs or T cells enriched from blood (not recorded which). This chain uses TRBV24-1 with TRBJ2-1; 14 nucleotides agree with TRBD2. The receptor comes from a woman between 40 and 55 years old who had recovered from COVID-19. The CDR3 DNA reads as TGTGCCACCAGTGACCCGGGACTAGCGGGAGTTGGATCCTACAATGAGCAGTTCTTC. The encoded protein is CATSDPGLAGVGSYNEQFF.